Listed here are 21 T cell receptor beta chains from one sample, sequenced in a study of beta chain features in type 1 diabetes. The study, taken as a whole, reports: People with Type 1 diabetes carried modestly yet significantly shorter TCRB CDR3s in all four CD4+ subsets.

The sequenced template was cDNA made from the entire isolated RNA. The method was immunoSEQ multiplex PCR; TCRdb's version includes in-frame clones alone and lacks a portion of them. The sample shows about 250,000 clones, 11% of them seen only once. The antigens for these receptors are not known. The specimen was naive CD4+ T cells from blood. These TCRs come from a man aged 25-45 years with type 1 diabetes.

This sequence joins TRBV5-1 and TRBJ1-4; D is undetermined. The CDR3 runs to 16 residues. Trimming stripped 6 bases from V and 1 base from J, with 16 bases between. Germline lookup yields CDR1 SGHRS and CDR2 YFSETQ. CDR3 in DNA: TGCGCCAGCACGAGGCCCGAAGGAGGAACTAATGAAAAACTGTTTTTT. Encoded protein: CASTRPEGGTNEKLFF.

A few counts support this clone. The chain employs TRBV9 and TRBJ1-3; possible D gene TRBD1, 6 bases. The V gene's germline CDR1 is SGDLS and CDR2 YYNGEE. The CDR3 spans 16 residues. Trimming removed 0 bases at V and 4 bases at J, with 14 bases between. DNA for the CDR3: TGTGCCAGCAGCGTAGAAGGCAACAGGGTCGGAAACACCATATATTTT. Translated: CASSVEGNRVGNTIYF. Full variable domain (outside the CDR3, taken from reference TRBV9 and TRBJ1-3): DSGVTQTPKHLITATGQRVTLRCSPRSGDLSVYWYQQSLDQGLQFLIQYYNGEERAKGNILERFSAQQFPDLHSELNLSSLELGDSALYFCASSVEGNRVGNTIYFGEGSWLTVV.

The rearrangement joins TRBV30 to TRBJ2-2; maybe TRBD1 (6 bases). The germline V gene has CDR1 GTSNPN and CDR2 SVGIG (reference sequence). CDR3 size: 15 residues. V was pared by 2 bases and J by 5 bases, with 15 bases between. CDR3 sequence (DNA): TGTGCCTGGAGTCCCGGGACATTAAGAACCGGGGAGCTGTTTTTT. Encoded protein: CAWSPGTLRTGELFF.

The genes are TRBV9 and TRBJ1-3, with a weak D call TRBD1 (5 bases). The CDR3 runs to 16 residues. The germline V and J ends were trimmed by 0 bases and 0 bases, with 10 bases remaining between them. Germline V gene data show CDR1 as SGDLS and CDR2 as YYNGEE. The CDR3 bases are TGTGCCAGCAGCGTAGGAGACAGCCACTCTGGAAACACCATATATTTT. Encoded protein: CASSVGDSHSGNTIYF.

This clone has more than one count but fewer than ten. This chain connects TRBV7-3 to TRBJ2-2; D is perhaps TRBD2 (5 bases). CDR1 is SGHTA and CDR2 is FQGTGA in the germline V gene. V was cut by 3 bases and J by 1 base, with 12 bases left in between. The CDR3 length is 16 residues. The CDR3, as DNA: TGTGCCAGCAGCTTGGCGGGTTTAATGAACACCGGGGAGCTGTTTTTT. Its protein product is CASSLAGLMNTGELFF.

This clone appeared a few times. The same CDR3 is also encoded by other DNA sequences in this sample. The chain has TRBV20-1 and TRBJ2-5; D gene uncertain. The CDR3 has 11 residues. CDR1 is DFQATT, CDR2 SNEGSKA, per germline (reference sequence). Trimming took off 3 bases at V and 5 bases at J, with 7 bases between the two ends. CDR3 coding DNA: TGCAGTGCTAGGGCAGTGGAGACCCAGTACTTC. This translates into CSARAVETQYF.

The CDR3 nucleotides are TGTGCCAGCAGCTTAGACAGAAAAGAGACCCAGTACTTC. Its translation: CASSLDRKETQYF. The chain carries TRBV7-9 and TRBJ2-5; D uncertain. The V end was cut by 1 base, the J end by 3 bases, with 6 bases between. Germline CDR1 is SEHNR and CDR2 is FQNEAQ (reference sequence). The CDR3 extends over 13 amino acids.

This clone appeared a few times. CDR3 sequence: CASSGSGDLNYGYTF. The CDR3 DNA is TGTGCCAGCAGCGGTTCAGGGGACCTTAACTATGGCTACACCTTC. The J gene is TRBJ1-2, the V gene TRBV5-4, with D possibly matching TRBD1 (6 bases). Germline V gene sequence: CDR1 SGHNT, CDR2 YYREEE (reference sequence). This CDR3 has 15 residues. V lost 4 bases to trimming and J lost 1 base, with 14 bases between them.

As to this clone: Other DNA sequences within the sample encode an identical CDR3. The chain joins TRBV7-2 to TRBJ2-3, with unresolved D. Germline loops: CDR1 SGHTA, CDR2 FQGNSA. The CDR3 spans 12 residues. Trimming pared 2 bases from V and 5 bases from J, leaving 5 bases between. CDR3 residues: CASSLFRDTQYF. CDR3 bases: TGTGCCAGCAGCTTATTTAGAGATACGCAGTATTTT.

This chain connects TRBV18 to TRBJ2-3; a weak D match, TRBD2 (6 bases). Trimming left V 1 base short and J 3 bases short, with 14 bases between. The germline CDR1 and CDR2 sequences are KGHSH and LQKENI. This CDR3 contains 16 residues. DNA of the CDR3: TGTGCCAGCTCACCACGTCCAGACCGGGGGACAGATACGCAGTATTTT. Amino acids: CASSPRPDRGTDTQYF.

This rearrangement joins TRBV2 to TRBJ2-2; no clear D. The ends were cut back, 6 bases at V and 0 bases at J, with 14 bases in the middle. The V gene's germline CDR1 is SNHLY and CDR2 FYNNEI. This CDR3 contains 16 residues. DNA for the CDR3: TGTGCCAGCAGGACCCCCGGAGCCCCGAACACCGGGGAGCTGTTTTTT. It yields the protein CASRTPGAPNTGELFF. The full variable domain, with the rest looked up from reference TRBV2 and TRBJ2-2, is EPEVTQTPSHQVTQMGQEVILRCVPISNHLYFYWYRQILGQKVEFLVSFYNNEISEKSEIFDDQFSVERPDGSNFTLKIRSTKLEDSAMYFCASRTPGAPNTGELFFGEGSRLTVL.

This clone has just a few counts. The V and J genes are TRBV7-2 and TRBJ2-1; D may be TRBD1 (5 bases). Germline V gene sequence: CDR1 SGHTA, CDR2 FQGNSA. This CDR3 is built from 11 residues. The V gene lost 1 base and the J gene lost 12 bases, with 7 bases spanning the gap. As DNA, the CDR3 is TGTGCCAGCAGCTTAGACAGGATGCAGTTCTTC. It translates to CASSLDRMQFF. The full variable domain, completed using reference TRBV7-2 and TRBJ2-1, is GAGVSQSPSNKVTEKGKDVELRCDPISGHTALYWYRQSLGQGLEFLIYFQGNSAPDKSGLPSDRFSAERTGGSVSTLTIQRTQQEDSAVYLCASSLDRMQFFGPGTRLTVL.

The V call is TRBV9, the J call TRBJ1-1, with 7 bases matching TRBD1. Trimming removed 4 bases from V and 0 bases from J; junction bases left unmatched: 3. The CDR3 covers 14 residues. The germline gives CDR1 SGDLS, CDR2 YYNGEE. CDR3 amino acids: CASSQGGMNTEAFF. CDR3 nucleotide sequence: TGTGCCAGCAGCCAGGGGGGAATGAACACTGAAGCTTTCTTT.

The chain carries TRBV7-9 and TRBJ2-5; no clear D. CDR3 length equals 14 residues. Germline V gene sequence: CDR1 SEHNR, CDR2 FQNEAQ (reference sequence). The V end was cut by 5 bases, the J end by 5 bases, with 15 bases between. The chain's CDR3 is CASSPEVSRETQYF. In DNA, the CDR3 is TGTGCCAGCAGCCCTGAGGTTTCAAGGGAGACCCAGTACTTC.

This clone was picked up a small number of times. The chain joins TRBV5-1 to TRBJ2-7; 15 bases align to TRBD2. The V gene end was trimmed by 4 bases and the J gene end by 6 bases; junction bases not matched to a gene: 5. CDR1 is SGHRS, CDR2 YFSETQ, per germline. CDR3 size: 15 residues. CDR3 amino acids: CASSTGLAGGSEQYF. CDR3 DNA: TGCGCCAGCAGCACAGGACTAGCGGGGGGGTCCGAGCAGTACTTC.

The chain has TRBV2 and TRBJ2-7, with D tentatively TRBD2 (5 bases). V was cut by 6 bases and J by 3 bases, with 9 bases left in between. Per germline, CDR1 SNHLY and CDR2 FYNNEI. The CDR3 extends over 12 amino acids. CDR3 sequence: CASRREGYEQYF. In DNA, the CDR3 is TGTGCCAGCAGGAGAGAGGGCTACGAGCAGTACTTC.

This sequence joins TRBV5-4 and TRBJ2-1; 9 bases are shared with TRBD1. With V trimmed by 4 bases and J by 9 bases, 11 bases remained unmatched. The germline gives CDR1 SGHNT, CDR2 YYREEE (reference sequence). The CDR3 has 15 residues. CDR3 residues: CASSDTGTGILEQFF. For the CDR3, the DNA is TGTGCCAGCAGCGACACCGGGACAGGGATACTTGAGCAGTTCTTC.

The chain is built from TRBV11-1 and TRBJ1-2; TRBD1 might be the D (5 bases). Germline V gene lookup returns CDR1 SGHAT and CDR2 FQDESV (reference sequence). V was trimmed by 2 bases and J by 4 bases, leaving 8 bases between them. The CDR3 spans 13 residues. The CDR3 DNA reads as TGTGCCAGCAGCTTACTCCAGGGCTATGGCTACACCTTC. This sequence encodes CASSLLQGYGYTF.

The chain employs TRBV5-6 and TRBJ1-2; D is unclear. Per germline, CDR1 SGHDT and CDR2 YYEEEE. The CDR3 length is 14 residues. V shed 0 bases and J shed 2 bases, with 8 bases lying between them. The CDR3 bases are TGTGCCAGCAGCTTGGGCCGGGGAAACTATGGCTACACCTTC. Its translation: CASSLGRGNYGYTF.

The CDR3 reads CASRRDRNSPLHF. The CDR3 bases are TGTGCCAGCAGACGCGACAGAAATTCACCCCTCCACTTT. V is TRBV6-5 and J is TRBJ1-6; the D gene is possibly TRBD1 (5 bases). This CDR3 is 13 amino acids long. V gave up 6 bases and J gave up 7 bases, with 10 bases separating them. The germline V gene encodes CDR1 MNHEY and CDR2 SVGAGI.

This clone came up a few times. The V gene is TRBV29-1, the J gene TRBJ1-1; the match to TRBD1 covers 7 bases. Looked up from germline, CDR1 is SQVTM and CDR2 is ANQGSEA. The CDR3 spans 13 residues. V gave up 6 bases and J gave up 1 base; unmatched junction bases: 5. Here the CDR3 reads CSVKTGANTEAFF. CDR3 coding DNA: TGCAGCGTAAAAACAGGGGCGAACACTGAAGCTTTCTTT.